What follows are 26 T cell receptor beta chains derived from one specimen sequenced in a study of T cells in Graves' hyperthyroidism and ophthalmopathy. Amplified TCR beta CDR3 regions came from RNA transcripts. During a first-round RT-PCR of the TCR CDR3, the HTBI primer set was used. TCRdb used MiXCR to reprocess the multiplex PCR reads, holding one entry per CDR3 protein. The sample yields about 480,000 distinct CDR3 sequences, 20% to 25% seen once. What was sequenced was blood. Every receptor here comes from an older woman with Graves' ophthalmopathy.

The CDR3 DNA reads TGTGCCAGCAGCTTAGACGACAGGGGTAGCAATCAGCCCCAGCATTTT. This sequence encodes CASSLDDRGSNQPQHF. The chain uses TRBV7-9 and TRBJ1-5; TRBD1 matches 8 bases. V dropped 1 base and J dropped 0; count of bases not matched to a gene: 2. The CDR3 runs to 16 residues. CDR1 and CDR2 (germline): SEHNR, FQNEAQ (reference sequence).

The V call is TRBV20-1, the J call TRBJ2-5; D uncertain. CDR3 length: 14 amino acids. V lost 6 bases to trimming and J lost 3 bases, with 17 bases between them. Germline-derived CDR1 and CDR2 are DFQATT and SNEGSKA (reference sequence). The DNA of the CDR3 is TGCAGTGCGCCCTCCGATGGGTGGAAAGAGACCCAGTACTTC. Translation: CSAPSDGWKETQYF.

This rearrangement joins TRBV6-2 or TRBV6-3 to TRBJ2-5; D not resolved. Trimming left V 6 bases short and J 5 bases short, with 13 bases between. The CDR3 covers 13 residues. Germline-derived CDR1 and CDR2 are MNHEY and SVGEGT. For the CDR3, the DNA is TGTGCCAGCAGACCCCCCGCCGGGGAGACCCAGTACTTC. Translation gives CASRPPAGETQYF.

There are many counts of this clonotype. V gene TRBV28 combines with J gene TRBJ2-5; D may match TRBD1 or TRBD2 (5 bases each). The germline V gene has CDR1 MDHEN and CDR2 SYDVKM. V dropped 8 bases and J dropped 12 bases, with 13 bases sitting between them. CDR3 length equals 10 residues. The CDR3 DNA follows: TGTGCCAGCGGCCGGGACGGAAAGTACTTC. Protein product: CASGRDGKYF.

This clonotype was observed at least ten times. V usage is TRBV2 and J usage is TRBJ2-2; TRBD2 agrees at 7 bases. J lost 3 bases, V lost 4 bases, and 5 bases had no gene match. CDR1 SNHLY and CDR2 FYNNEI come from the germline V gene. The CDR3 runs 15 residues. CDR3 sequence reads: CASSVAGDDTGELFF. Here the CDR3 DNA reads TGTGCCAGCAGTGTGGCGGGAGATGACACCGGGGAGCTGTTTTTT. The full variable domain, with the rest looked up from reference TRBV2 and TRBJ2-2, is EPEVTQTPSHQVTQMGQEVILRCVPISNHLYFYWYRQILGQKVEFLVSFYNNEISEKSEIFDDQFSVERPDGSNFTLKIRSTKLEDSAMYFCASSVAGDDTGELFFGEGSRLTVL.

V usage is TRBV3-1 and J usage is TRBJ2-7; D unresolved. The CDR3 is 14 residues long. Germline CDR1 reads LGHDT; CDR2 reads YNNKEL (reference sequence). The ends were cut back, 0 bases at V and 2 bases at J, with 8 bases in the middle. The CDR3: CASSQESRTYEQYF. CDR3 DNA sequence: TGTGCCAGCAGCCAAGAATCCAGGACCTACGAGCAGTACTTC.

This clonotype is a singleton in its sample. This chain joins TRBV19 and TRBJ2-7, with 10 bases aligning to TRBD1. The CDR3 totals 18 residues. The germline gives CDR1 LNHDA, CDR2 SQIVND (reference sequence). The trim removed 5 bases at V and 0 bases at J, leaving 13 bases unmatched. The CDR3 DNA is TGTGCCAGTAGTTCTCCCGCCCCGAGGACAGGGGGCTCCTACGAGCAGTACTTC. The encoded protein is CASSSPAPRTGGSYEQYF. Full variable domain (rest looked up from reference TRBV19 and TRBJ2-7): DGGITQSPKYLFRKEGQNVTLSCEQNLNHDAMYWYRQDPGQGLRLIYYSQIVNDFQKGDIAEGYSVSREKKESFPLTVTSAQKNPTAFYLCASSSPAPRTGGSYEQYFGPGTRLTVT.

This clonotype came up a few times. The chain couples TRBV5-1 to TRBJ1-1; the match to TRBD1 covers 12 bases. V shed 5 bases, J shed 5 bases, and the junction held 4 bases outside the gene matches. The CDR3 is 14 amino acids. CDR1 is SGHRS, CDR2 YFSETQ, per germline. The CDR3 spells CASRRDRGLTEAFF. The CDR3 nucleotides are TGCGCCAGCAGACGGGACAGGGGGCTGACTGAAGCTTTCTTT.

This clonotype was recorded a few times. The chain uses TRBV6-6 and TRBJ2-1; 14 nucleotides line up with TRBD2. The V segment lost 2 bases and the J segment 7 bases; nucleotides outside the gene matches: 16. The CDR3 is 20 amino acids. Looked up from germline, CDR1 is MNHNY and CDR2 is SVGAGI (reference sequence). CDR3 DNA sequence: TGTGCCAGCAGTTACCCGAGGGGGACTAGCGGGAGATCGTTAGGGAATGAGCAGTTCTTC. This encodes CASSYPRGTSGRSLGNEQFF.

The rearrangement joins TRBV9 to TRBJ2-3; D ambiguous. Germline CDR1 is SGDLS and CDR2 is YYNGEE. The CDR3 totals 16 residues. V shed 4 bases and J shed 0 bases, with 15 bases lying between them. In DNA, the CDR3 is TGTGCCAGCAGCACCCCCCGGCTGACTAGCACAGATACGCAGTATTTT. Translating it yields CASSTPRLTSTDTQYF.

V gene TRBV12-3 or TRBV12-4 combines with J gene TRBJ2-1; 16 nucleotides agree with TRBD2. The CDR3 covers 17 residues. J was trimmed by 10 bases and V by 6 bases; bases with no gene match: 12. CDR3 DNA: TGTGCCAGCAGCCCCGATCAGGGACTAGCGGGAGGGGAAGAGCAGTTCTTC. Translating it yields CASSPDQGLAGGEEQFF.

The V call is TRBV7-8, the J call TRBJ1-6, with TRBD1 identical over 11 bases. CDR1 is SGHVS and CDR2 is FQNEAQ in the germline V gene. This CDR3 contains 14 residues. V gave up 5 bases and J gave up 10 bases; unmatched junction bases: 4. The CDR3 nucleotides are TGTGCCAGCAGCCCGGACAGGGGGCAATCACCCCTCCACTTT. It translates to CASSPDRGQSPLHF.

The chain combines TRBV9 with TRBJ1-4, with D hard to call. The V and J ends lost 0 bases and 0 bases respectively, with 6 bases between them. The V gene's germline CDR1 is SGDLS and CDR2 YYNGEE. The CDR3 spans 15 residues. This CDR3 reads CASSVAAATNEKLFF. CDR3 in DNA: TGTGCCAGCAGCGTAGCTGCGGCAACTAATGAAAAACTGTTTTTT.

In DNA, the CDR3 is TGTGCCAGCAGCTCCGTGAATACGCAGTATTTT. Amino acids: CASSSVNTQYF. The J gene is TRBJ2-3, the V gene TRBV5-5; D uncertain. V was trimmed by 3 bases and J by 7 bases, leaving 6 bases between them. Germline V gives CDR1 SGHKS, CDR2 YYEKEE (reference sequence). The CDR3 is made up of 11 amino acids.

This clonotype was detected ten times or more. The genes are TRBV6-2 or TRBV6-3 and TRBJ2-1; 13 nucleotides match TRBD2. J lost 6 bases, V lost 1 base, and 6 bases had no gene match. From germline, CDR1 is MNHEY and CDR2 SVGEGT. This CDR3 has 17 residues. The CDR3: CASSYYLLAGGGNEQFF. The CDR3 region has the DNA TGTGCCAGCAGTTACTACTTACTAGCGGGAGGGGGCAATGAGCAGTTCTTC.

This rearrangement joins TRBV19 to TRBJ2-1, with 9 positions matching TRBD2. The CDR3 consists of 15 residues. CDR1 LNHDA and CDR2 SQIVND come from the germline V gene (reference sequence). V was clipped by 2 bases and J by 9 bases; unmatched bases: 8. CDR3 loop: CASSIYGLASGEQFF. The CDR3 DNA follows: TGTGCCAGTAGTATATACGGACTAGCGTCAGGTGAGCAGTTCTTC.

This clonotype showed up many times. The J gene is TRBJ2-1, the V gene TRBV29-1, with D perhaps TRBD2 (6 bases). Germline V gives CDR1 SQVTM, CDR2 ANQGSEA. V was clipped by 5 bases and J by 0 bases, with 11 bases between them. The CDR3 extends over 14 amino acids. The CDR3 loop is CSVQRASSYNEQFF. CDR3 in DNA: TGCAGCGTTCAGCGGGCCAGCTCCTACAATGAGCAGTTCTTC.

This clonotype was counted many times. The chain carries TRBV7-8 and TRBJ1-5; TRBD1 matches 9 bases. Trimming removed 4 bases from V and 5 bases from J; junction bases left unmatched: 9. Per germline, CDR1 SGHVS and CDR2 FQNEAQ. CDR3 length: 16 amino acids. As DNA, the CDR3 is TGTGCCAGCAGCTCCGGACAGGGGAGCCTCCATCAGCCCCAGCATTTT. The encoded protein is CASSSGQGSLHQPQHF.

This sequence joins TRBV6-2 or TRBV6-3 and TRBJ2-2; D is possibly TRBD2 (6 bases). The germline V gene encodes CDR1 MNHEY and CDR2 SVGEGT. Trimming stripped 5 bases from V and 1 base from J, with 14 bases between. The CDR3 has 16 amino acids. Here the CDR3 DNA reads TGTGCCAGCAGTCGGGGGACGACCAAGAACACCGGGGAGCTGTTTTTT. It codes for CASSRGTTKNTGELFF.

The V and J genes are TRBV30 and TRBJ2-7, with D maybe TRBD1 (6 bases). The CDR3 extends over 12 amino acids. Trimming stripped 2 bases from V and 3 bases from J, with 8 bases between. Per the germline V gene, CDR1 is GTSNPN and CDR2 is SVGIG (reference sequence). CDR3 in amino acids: CAWSTGIYEQYF. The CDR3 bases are TGTGCCTGGAGTACAGGGATCTACGAGCAGTACTTC.

CDR3 bases: TGTGCCAGCAGCTTAGCGCGTCAGGGGGAACCCCAGCATTTT. Amino acid sequence: CASSLARQGEPQHF. The chain is built from TRBV7-2 and TRBJ1-5; TRBD1 aligns across 7 bases. Trimming took 0 bases from V and 10 from J; bases not matched to a gene: 6. The CDR3 totals 14 residues. Germline assignment: CDR1 SGHTA and CDR2 FQGNSA.

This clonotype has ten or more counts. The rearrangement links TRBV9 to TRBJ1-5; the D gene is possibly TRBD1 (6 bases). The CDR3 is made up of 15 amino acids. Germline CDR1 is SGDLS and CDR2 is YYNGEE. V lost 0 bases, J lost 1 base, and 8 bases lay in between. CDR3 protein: CASSVDQGSNQPQHF. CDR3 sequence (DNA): TGTGCCAGCAGCGTAGATCAGGGGAGCAATCAGCCCCAGCATTTT.

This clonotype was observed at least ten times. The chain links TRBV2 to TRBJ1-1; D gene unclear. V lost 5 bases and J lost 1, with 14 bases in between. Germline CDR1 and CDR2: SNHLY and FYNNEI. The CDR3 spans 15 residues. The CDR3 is CASSPIRTRNTEAFF. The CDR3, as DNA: TGTGCCAGCAGTCCCATCCGGACGAGGAACACTGAAGCTTTCTTT.

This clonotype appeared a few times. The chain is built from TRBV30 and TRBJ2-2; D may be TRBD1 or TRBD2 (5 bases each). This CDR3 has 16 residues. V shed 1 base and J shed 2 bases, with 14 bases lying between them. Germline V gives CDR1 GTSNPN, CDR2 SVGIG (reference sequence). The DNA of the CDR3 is TGTGCCTGGAGTGACACCGGGACCATCAACACCGGGGAGCTGTTTTTT. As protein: CAWSDTGTINTGELFF.

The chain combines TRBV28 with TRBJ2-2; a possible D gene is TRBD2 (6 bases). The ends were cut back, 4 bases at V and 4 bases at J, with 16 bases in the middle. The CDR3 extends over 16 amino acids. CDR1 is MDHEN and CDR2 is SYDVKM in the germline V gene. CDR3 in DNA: TGTGCCAGCAGTTCGCCTACCGGGAGCCTCACCGGGGAGCTGTTTTTT. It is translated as CASSSPTGSLTGELFF.

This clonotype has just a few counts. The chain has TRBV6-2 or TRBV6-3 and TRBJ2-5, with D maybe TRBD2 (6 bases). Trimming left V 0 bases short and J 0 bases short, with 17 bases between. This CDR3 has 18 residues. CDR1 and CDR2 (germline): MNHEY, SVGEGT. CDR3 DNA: TGTGCCAGCAGTTACTCGAGGAAGGCGGGGACGTACCAAGAGACCCAGTACTTC. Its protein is CASSYSRKAGTYQETQYF.